This entry features one T cell receptor (beta chain) sequence. Reverse transcription of about 0.45 to 1 ug RNA was carried out with random hexamers. Amplification of TCR beta CDR3 was carried out by immunoSEQ multiplex PCR, which covered 54 Vbeta and 13 Jbeta segments. TCRdb re-called the immunoSEQ multiplex PCR reads through MiXCR, storing one row per CDR3 protein. Among roughly 150,000 distinct CDR3 sequences, roughly 95% were seen once, and the ten largest hold around 0.15%. The source of the sample is a study of CD8 T cells in Susac syndrome. The sequencing sample was made of CD4+ T cells from PBMCs. The clonotype was recovered from a human donor with Susac syndrome.

The CDR3 here is CASRGTGGAREQYF. The CDR3, as DNA: TGTGCCAGTAGGGGGACAGGGGGCGCGCGGGAGCAGTACTTC. The rearrangement uses TRBV19 and TRBJ2-7, with TRBD1 matching 12 bases. Germline CDR1 is LNHDA and CDR2 is SQIVND (reference sequence). The J segment lost 7 bases and the V segment lost 6 bases, leaving 7 bases of the junction unmatched. The CDR3 totals 14 residues. Complete variable domain (other parts from reference TRBV19 and TRBJ2-7): DGGITQSPKYLFRKEGQNVTLSCEQNLNHDAMYWYRQDPGQGLRLIYYSQIVNDFQKGDIAEGYSVSREKKESFPLTVTSAQKNPTAFYLCASRGTGGAREQYFGPGTRLTVT.